Described below is a single T cell receptor beta chain sequence and its context. There are 15 residues in the CDR3. CDR1 is MNHEY, CDR2 SVGAGI, per germline. This entry is derived from a study of cytomegalovirus exposure and HLA in healthy donors. With 60 Vbeta and 13 Jbeta primers, the PCR was carried out. The assay was immunoSEQ multiplex PCR, and TCRdb's table has in-frame clones only and misses some. Of 60,000 to 75,000 clones listed, 55% to 70% are singletons. Sequenced material: PBMCs. This chain links TRBV6-5 with TRBJ2-5; TRBD1 matches 9 bases. The DNA end is a closer match to TRBJ2-7, so the J assignment may be wrong. The TCR was taken from a woman aged 45 to 65 in good health and CMV-seronegative. DNA for the CDR3: TGTGCCAGCAGTCCAACAGGGGGCACCTCCTACGAGCAGTACTTC. Translation: CASSPTGGTSYEQYF.